This paragraph covers one T cell receptor (beta chain) sequence. The target antigen is unknown. Germline CDR1 SGHTA, CDR2 FQGNSA. The CDR3 has 16 amino acids. Trimming cost V 5 bases and J 7 bases; bases outside gene matches: 11. These data originate in a study of T cell repertoires in cytomegalovirus infection. In the study overall: Recently identified HLA-C-restricted CMV epitopes were among the peptides used. Public TCR beta signatures provided an indication of both CMV infection and a matching HLA type.

Study-wide findings and caveats: Based on cumulative public TCR beta family frequency, carriers of CMV plus the relevant HLA were identified. Across the ex vivo response, the dominant clonotypes were HLA-C-restricted CMV-specific TCR beta clonotypes.

MiXCR, run by TCRdb on the reads, gives a single entry per CDR3 protein. The profile covers roughly 500,000 distinct CDR3 sequences, with about 33% appearing a single time and 15% to 20% taken by the ten largest. This chain links TRBV7-2 with TRBJ1-2; 12 bases are shared with TRBD1. The sample was cultured PBMCs, taken from culture after CMV antigen stimulation. The source of this sequence is a human donor in good health (CMV status not recorded). Some clones in this sample may be carry-over from other donors' samples. This chain's CDR3 is CASSPPGQGALGGYTF. CDR3 DNA: TGTGCCAGCAGCCCCCCGGGACAGGGGGCGCTCGGTGGCTACACCTTC.